The sequence of this T cell receptor (beta chain) was determined in a study of T-cell memory formation after mild COVID-19. Overall study context: Most TCR clusters belonged to a single donor.

V was clipped by 4 bases and J by 7 bases, with 13 bases between them. Germline CDR1 SGHTA, CDR2 FQGNSA. The CDR3 length is 13 residues. TCRdb recomputed calls from the 5' RACE reads with MiXCR, one row per CDR3 protein. The sample has roughly 450,000 distinct CDR3 sequences, 18% seen once. The clonotype comes from a man younger than 35 who had mild COVID-19 (a few samples of this study predate the infection). Cell type and time point are not known. The sample comprised PBMCs or a T cell subset sorted from them (not recorded which). The gene calls are TRBV7-2 and TRBJ1-1; D is undetermined. This chain's CDR3 is CASSYMRPGEAFF. For the CDR3, the DNA is TGTGCCAGCAGCTACATGAGGCCGGGTGAAGCTTTCTTT.